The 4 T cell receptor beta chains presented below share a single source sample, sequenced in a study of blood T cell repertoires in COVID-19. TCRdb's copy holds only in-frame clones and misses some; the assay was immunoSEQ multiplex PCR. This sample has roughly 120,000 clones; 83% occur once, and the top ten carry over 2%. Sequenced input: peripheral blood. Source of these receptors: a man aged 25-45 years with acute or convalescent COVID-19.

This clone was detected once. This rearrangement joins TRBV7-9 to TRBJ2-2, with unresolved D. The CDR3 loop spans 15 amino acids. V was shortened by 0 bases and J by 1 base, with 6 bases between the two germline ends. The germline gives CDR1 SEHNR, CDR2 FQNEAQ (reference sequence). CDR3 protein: CASSLAVGNTGELFF. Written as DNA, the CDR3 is TGTGCCAGCAGCTTAGCGGTCGGGAACACCGGGGAGCTGTTTTTT.

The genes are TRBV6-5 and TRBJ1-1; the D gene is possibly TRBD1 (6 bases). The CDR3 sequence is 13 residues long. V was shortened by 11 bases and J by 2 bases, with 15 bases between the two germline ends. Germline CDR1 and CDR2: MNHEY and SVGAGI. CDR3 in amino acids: CASKGGINTEAFF. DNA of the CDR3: TGTGCCTCCAAGGGGGGGATAAACACTGAAGCTTTCTTT.

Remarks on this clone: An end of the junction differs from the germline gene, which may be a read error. The CDR3 region has the DNA TGCGCCAGCCGCTTCCCTAATAGCGGGAGGGCTTGGGAGCAGTTCTTC. This encodes CASRFPNSGRAWEQFF. V usage is TRBV5-1 and J usage is TRBJ2-1; TRBD2 aligns across 11 bases. Germline values: CDR1 SGHRS, CDR2 YFSETQ. The CDR3 covers 16 residues.

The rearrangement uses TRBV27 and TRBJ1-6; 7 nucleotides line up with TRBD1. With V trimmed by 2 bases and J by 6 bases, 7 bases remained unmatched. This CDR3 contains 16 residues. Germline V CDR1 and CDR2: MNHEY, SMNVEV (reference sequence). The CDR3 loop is CASSLNEGATNSPLHF. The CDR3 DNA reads TGTGCCAGCAGTTTAAACGAGGGGGCCACTAATTCACCCCTCCACTTT.